This passage covers 4 T cell receptor beta chains from one sample sequenced in a study of spatial heterogeneity in lung cancer. TCRdb reanalysed the 5' RACE reads using MiXCR and keeps one entry per CDR3 protein. The sample contains roughly 60,000 distinct CDR3 sequences, less than 10% of which appear only once. Stated time point: sample taken at primary tumor resection. No cell sorting; template was whole RNA from tumor, lung tissue or PBMC. Here the sequenced sample was PBMCs, taken at surgery. The receptor set was obtained from a female donor with early-stage non-small cell lung cancer.

The sample holds a few counts of this clonotype. The chain carries TRBV5-1 and TRBJ2-3; D is unclear. There are 14 residues in the CDR3. Trimming removed 0 bases from V and 0 bases from J, with 5 bases in between. CDR1 is SGHRS, CDR2 YFSETQ, per germline. The CDR3 sequence is CASSLAGSTDTQYF. CDR3 nucleotide sequence: TGCGCCAGCAGCTTGGCCGGAAGCACAGATACGCAGTATTTT.

This clonotype has ten or more counts. The rearrangement joins TRBV29-1 to TRBJ2-7; perhaps TRBD2 as D (5 bases). Germline CDR1 and CDR2: SQVTM and ANQGSEA. The CDR3 spans 12 residues. V was pared by 5 bases and J by 6 bases, with 14 bases between. The CDR3 is CSVRASPAEQYF. The CDR3 DNA reads TGCAGCGTTCGCGCTAGCCCCGCCGAGCAGTACTTC.

This clonotype was counted between two and nine times. The chain is built from TRBV30 and TRBJ2-3; D remains ambiguous. Deletions cut 2 bases from V and 0 bases from J, with 9 bases between. The germline V gene encodes CDR1 GTSNPN and CDR2 SVGIG (reference sequence). The CDR3 spans 14 residues. The CDR3 sequence: CAWSLGISTDTQYF. DNA for the CDR3: TGTGCCTGGAGTCTAGGAATTAGCACAGATACGCAGTATTTT.

This clonotype was detected ten times or more. The chain has TRBV20-1 and TRBJ2-7, with a tentative D call TRBD2 (5 bases). There are 12 residues in the CDR3. Germline V CDR1 and CDR2: DFQATT, SNEGSKA (reference sequence). Trimming removed 4 bases from V and 3 bases from J, with 10 bases in between. The CDR3 reads CSANLGGYEQYV. CDR3 DNA: TGCAGTGCTAACCTTGGAGGCTACGAGCAGTACGTC.